This is a list of T cell receptor beta chains from one sample in a study of chemoradiotherapy in HPV16-positive cancers. Data came from immunoSEQ multiplex PCR; TCRdb stores just in-frame clones and leaves some out. The profile shows 9,500 to 15,000 clones, around 84% of them singletons. Specimen: blood, collected from a patient who underwent chemoradiotherapy. The receptors stem from a human donor with HPV-associated anogenital cancer. CDR3s include the opening cysteine and the closing phenylalanine or tryptophan. Fields, in order: D gene, clone size, V gene, J gene, CDR3 protein, CDR3 DNA. The D gene is left open where the match is weak. Clone size appears in some rows only: once, few, many, or a class for an expanded clone.

d_gene: -; abundance: -; v_gene: TRBV4-1; j_gene: TRBJ1-2; CDR3aa: CASRPPRAPYGYTF; CDR3nt: TGCGCCAGCAGGCCGCCTCGGGCACCTTATGGCTACACCTTC
d_gene: TRBD1; abundance: -; v_gene: TRBV6-5; j_gene: TRBJ1-2; CDR3aa: CASSYSGTGGMEGYTF; CDR3nt: TGTGCCAGCAGTTACTCAGGGACAGGGGGTATGGAAGGCTACACCTTC
d_gene: -; abundance: -; v_gene: TRBV5-3; j_gene: TRBJ1-2; CDR3aa: CARSFKGDGYTF; CDR3nt: TGTGCCAGAAGCTTCAAGGGTGATGGCTACACCTTC
d_gene: TRBD1; abundance: -; v_gene: TRBV6-6; j_gene: TRBJ1-2; CDR3aa: CASSAPGQGLYGYTF; CDR3nt: TGTGCCAGCAGTGCACCGGGACAGGGGTTATATGGCTACACCTTC
d_gene: TRBD2; abundance: once; v_gene: TRBV6-1; j_gene: TRBJ2-1; CDR3aa: CASNPGGYEQFF; CDR3nt: TGTGCCAGCAACCCGGGGGGTTACGAGCAGTTCTTC
d_gene: -; abundance: once; v_gene: TRBV4-2; j_gene: TRBJ2-2; CDR3aa: CASSRRSGELFF; CDR3nt: TGTGCCAGCAGCCGGAGATCCGGGGAGCTGTTTTTT
d_gene: TRBD1; abundance: -; v_gene: TRBV30; j_gene: TRBJ1-2; CDR3aa: CAQEGQGNYGYTF; CDR3nt: TGTGCCCAGGAGGGACAGGGAAACTATGGCTACACCTTC
d_gene: -; abundance: once; v_gene: TRBV7-2; j_gene: TRBJ2-5; CDR3aa: CASSFFTEETQYF; CDR3nt: TGTGCCAGCAGCTTTTTTACGGAAGAGACCCAGTACTTC
d_gene: -; abundance: few; v_gene: TRBV21-1; j_gene: TRBJ1-6; CDR3aa: CASSKAQQGSRNSPLHF; CDR3nt: TGTGCCAGCAGCAAAGCCCAACAGGGGTCTCGTAATTCACCCCTCCACTTT
d_gene: TRBD1; abundance: -; v_gene: TRBV28; j_gene: TRBJ1-2; CDR3aa: CASSSTGAGYTF; CDR3nt: TGTGCCAGCAGTTCGACAGGGGCCGGCTACACCTTC
d_gene: -; abundance: few; v_gene: TRBV7-2; j_gene: TRBJ1-2; CDR3aa: CASSLGGGQSYGYTF; CDR3nt: TGTGCCAGCAGCTTAGGTGGGGGGCAGAGCTATGGCTACACCTTC
d_gene: -; abundance: -; v_gene: TRBV18; j_gene: TRBJ1-6; CDR3aa: CASSPLGNSPLHF; CDR3nt: TGTGCCAGCTCACCACTCGGTAATTCACCCCTCCACTTT
d_gene: -; abundance: -; v_gene: TRBV9; j_gene: TRBJ2-5; CDR3aa: CASSGQGRGETQYF; CDR3nt: TGTGCCAGCAGCGGACAGGGGCGGGGGGAGACCCAGTACTTC
d_gene: TRBD2; abundance: -; v_gene: TRBV2; j_gene: TRBJ2-1; CDR3aa: CASRGVARGAYNEQFF; CDR3nt: TGTGCCAGCAGGGGGGTAGCGCGGGGGGCGTACAATGAGCAGTTCTTC
d_gene: -; abundance: -; v_gene: TRBV28; j_gene: TRBJ1-6; CDR3aa: CASSNSQGGSYNSPLHF; CDR3nt: TGTGCCAGCAGCAACTCTCAGGGCGGCTCCTATAATTCACCCCTCCACTTT
d_gene: -; abundance: -; v_gene: TRBV7-9; j_gene: TRBJ1-5; CDR3aa: CASSLGVNQPQHF; CDR3nt: TGTGCCAGCAGCTTAGGGGTAAATCAGCCCCAGCATTTT
d_gene: TRBD1; abundance: once; v_gene: TRBV28; j_gene: TRBJ1-3; CDR3aa: CASSLKGAGGNTIYF; CDR3nt: TGTGCCAGCAGTTTAAAGGGGGCAGGTGGAAACACCATATATTTT
d_gene: TRBD1; abundance: -; v_gene: TRBV4-1; j_gene: TRBJ1-6; CDR3aa: CASSRDRARNNSPLHF; CDR3nt: TGCGCCAGCAGCCGAGACAGGGCTAGGAATAATTCACCCCTCCACTTT
d_gene: -; abundance: -; v_gene: TRBV30; j_gene: TRBJ1-4; CDR3aa: CAWGGRGSEKLFF; CDR3nt: TGTGCCTGGGGTGGACGGGGGAGTGAAAAACTGTTTTTT
d_gene: -; abundance: -; v_gene: TRBV6-6; j_gene: TRBJ2-2; CDR3aa: CASRQENTGELFF; CDR3nt: TGTGCCAGTCGACAGGAGAACACCGGGGAGCTGTTTTTT
d_gene: -; abundance: -; v_gene: TRBV5-1; j_gene: TRBJ1-2; CDR3aa: CASSQGDVRGYTF; CDR3nt: TGCGCCAGCAGTCAAGGGGATGTGAGGGGCTACACCTTC
d_gene: TRBD1; abundance: -; v_gene: TRBV30; j_gene: TRBJ2-5; CDR3aa: CAISKDRYIQETQYF; CDR3nt: TGTGCCATCTCGAAGGACAGGTACATCCAAGAGACCCAGTACTTC
d_gene: TRBD1; abundance: once; v_gene: TRBV29-1; j_gene: TRBJ2-1; CDR3aa: CSVEGSGQEQFF; CDR3nt: TGCAGCGTTGAAGGGTCGGGACAGGAGCAGTTCTTC
d_gene: -; abundance: -; v_gene: TRBV5-1; j_gene: TRBJ2-1; CDR3aa: CASSWTPSSYNEQFF; CDR3nt: TGCGCCAGCAGCTGGACACCGAGCTCCTACAATGAGCAGTTCTTC
d_gene: -; abundance: -; v_gene: TRBV27; j_gene: TRBJ1-1; CDR3aa: CASMSWGENTEAFF; CDR3nt: TGTGCCAGCATGAGTTGGGGGGAGAACACTGAAGCTTTCTTT
d_gene: -; abundance: -; v_gene: TRBV14; j_gene: TRBJ1-3; CDR3aa: CASSQATPRTGNTIYF; CDR3nt: TGTGCCAGCAGCCAAGCGACCCCTAGGACTGGAAACACCATATATTTT
d_gene: -; abundance: few; v_gene: TRBV6-1; j_gene: TRBJ1-1; CDR3aa: CASSDRVNTEAFF; CDR3nt: TGTGCCAGCAGTGACAGGGTGAACACTGAAGCTTTCTTT
d_gene: -; abundance: few; v_gene: TRBV15; j_gene: TRBJ1-1; CDR3aa: CATSRGANTEAFF; CDR3nt: TGTGCCACCTCTAGGGGCGCGAACACTGAAGCTTTCTTT
d_gene: -; abundance: -; v_gene: TRBV6-6; j_gene: TRBJ1-1; CDR3aa: CASSSLTLGVTEAFF; CDR3nt: TGTGCCAGCAGTTCCCTGACTCTGGGGGTCACTGAAGCTTTCTTT
d_gene: -; abundance: -; v_gene: TRBV25-1; j_gene: TRBJ2-7; CDR3aa: CASSSPGLSSYEQYF; CDR3nt: TGTGCCAGCAGTTCTCCGGGACTCAGCTCCTACGAGCAGTACTTC
d_gene: TRBD1; abundance: -; v_gene: TRBV6-5; j_gene: TRBJ2-7; CDR3aa: CASSRSGTETYEQYF; CDR3nt: TGTGCCAGCAGCCGCTCCGGGACAGAAACCTACGAGCAGTACTTC
d_gene: -; abundance: -; v_gene: TRBV6-4; j_gene: TRBJ2-1; CDR3aa: CASSVAGALDYNEQFF; CDR3nt: TGTGCCAGCAGTGTAGCTGGGGCCCTCGACTACAATGAGCAGTTCTTC
d_gene: TRBD2; abundance: -; v_gene: TRBV11-2; j_gene: TRBJ2-7; CDR3aa: CASSRYPKLAGTDEQYF; CDR3nt: TGTGCCAGCAGCCGTTACCCAAAACTAGCGGGGACAGACGAGCAGTACTTC
d_gene: -; abundance: -; v_gene: TRBV10-3; j_gene: TRBJ2-1; CDR3aa: CALAGDHNEQFF; CDR3nt: TGTGCCCTGGCAGGGGACCACAATGAGCAGTTCTTC
d_gene: TRBD1; abundance: -; v_gene: TRBV5-1; j_gene: TRBJ2-3; CDR3aa: CASSLAGQGIPDTQYF; CDR3nt: TGCGCCAGCAGCTTGGCGGGACAGGGGATACCAGATACGCAGTATTTT
d_gene: -; abundance: -; v_gene: TRBV9; j_gene: TRBJ1-1; CDR3aa: CASSVGINTEAFF; CDR3nt: TGTGCCAGCAGCGTAGGGATTAACACTGAAGCTTTCTTT
d_gene: -; abundance: -; v_gene: TRBV30; j_gene: TRBJ2-1; CDR3aa: CAWNTRANEQFF; CDR3nt: TGTGCCTGGAACACCAGGGCGAATGAGCAGTTCTTC
d_gene: -; abundance: -; v_gene: TRBV29-1; j_gene: TRBJ2-1; CDR3aa: CSVEEGATEQFF; CDR3nt: TGCAGCGTTGAAGAAGGAGCTACTGAGCAGTTCTTC
d_gene: TRBD1; abundance: -; v_gene: TRBV5-1; j_gene: TRBJ2-5; CDR3aa: CASSSSGTGGLETQYF; CDR3nt: TGCGCCAGCAGCTCCTCCGGGACAGGGGGCCTTGAGACCCAGTACTTC
d_gene: TRBD1; abundance: few; v_gene: TRBV30; j_gene: TRBJ2-1; CDR3aa: CAWSSRTGVSNEQFF; CDR3nt: TGTGCCTGGAGTTCGCGGACAGGGGTGAGCAATGAGCAGTTCTTC
d_gene: -; abundance: -; v_gene: TRBV9; j_gene: TRBJ2-2; CDR3aa: CASSVGVRLTGELFF; CDR3nt: TGTGCCAGCAGCGTAGGGGTTCGGCTTACCGGGGAGCTGTTTTTT
d_gene: -; abundance: few; v_gene: TRBV18; j_gene: TRBJ2-2; CDR3aa: CASSPLRSPGELFF; CDR3nt: TGTGCCAGCTCACCACTCAGGAGTCCCGGGGAGCTGTTTTTT
d_gene: -; abundance: -; v_gene: TRBV10-3; j_gene: TRBJ1-5; CDR3aa: CAISPQGLGGNQPQHF; CDR3nt: TGTGCCATCAGCCCACAGGGCTTAGGGGGCAATCAGCCCCAGCATTTT
d_gene: TRBD1; abundance: -; v_gene: TRBV2; j_gene: TRBJ1-1; CDR3aa: CASSDLGGNTEAFF; CDR3nt: TGTGCCAGCAGTGACTTAGGGGGCAACACTGAAGCTTTCTTT
d_gene: TRBD1; abundance: -; v_gene: TRBV27; j_gene: TRBJ2-1; CDR3aa: CASRIGQGGYNEQFF; CDR3nt: TGTGCCAGCCGTATCGGACAGGGGGGCTACAATGAGCAGTTCTTC
d_gene: -; abundance: -; v_gene: TRBV6-4; j_gene: TRBJ1-2; CDR3aa: CASSERLRAGYTF; CDR3nt: TGTGCCAGCAGTGAGAGACTAAGGGCCGGCTACACCTTC